Given below is one TCR beta chain in context. As yet, its antigen is unknown. The repertoire was sequenced with immunoSEQ multiplex PCR; TCRdb's copy has only in-frame clones and lacks some. The sample shows about 2 million clones, about 95% of them seen only once. This specimen comes from a study of shared clonotypes between healthy human individuals. CD45RO negativity and positive selection for CCR7 defined naive CD8 cells, a population that excluded terminally differentiated effector memory CD45RA+ cells. Within Nashville, Tennessee resided all donors, each a Caucasian adult. Study outcomes and limitations: It was observed that around 5% of naive CD4 clonotypes were shared across a handful of donors. Naive subsets generally exceeded memory subsets in estimated richness.

V shed 5 bases and J shed 3 bases, with 11 bases lying between them. Germline values: CDR1 MNHEY, CDR2 SMNVEV (reference sequence). The CDR3 is 14 amino acids. Sequenced: naive CD8+ T cells sorted from blood. This TCR derives from a man aged 18 to 35 in good health. J is TRBJ2-1 and V is TRBV27; D gene ambiguous. CDR3 amino acids: CASSLSSDYNEQFF. The CDR3 DNA is TGTGCCAGCAGTCTCAGTTCAGACTACAATGAGCAGTTCTTC.